A single T cell receptor (beta chain) is shown here with its context. Germline CDR1 SGHTA, CDR2 FQGTGA. The ends lost 6 bases at V and 4 bases at J; junction bases unmatched: 17. CDR3 length equals 19 residues. The PCR employed 60 Vbeta primers together with 13 Jbeta primers. Produced via immunoSEQ multiplex PCR; TCRdb's table is partial and in-frame only. Found here are about 80,000 clones, 80% of them singletons; the top ten hold 20% to 30%. The data belong to a study of cytomegalovirus exposure and HLA in healthy donors. V gene TRBV7-3 combines with J gene TRBJ2-6; 8 bases match TRBD1. Sequenced sample: PBMCs. The sequence was collected from a woman between 50 and 59 years old in good health and CMV-seropositive. This CDR3 reads CASSSKGAQGAAGANVLTF. The CDR3 bases are TGTGCCAGCAGTTCGAAGGGGGCTCAGGGGGCGGCGGGGGCCAACGTCCTGACTTTC.